Sequencing of this T cell receptor beta chain was carried out in a study of T cells in Graves' hyperthyroidism and ophthalmopathy. Turning to the study itself: Peripheral blood draws took place at initial diagnosis, ahead of any treatment.

Among the patients, aged 18 to 65, hyperthyroidism was newly diagnosed and had lasted under 2 months. This clonotype was counted at least ten times. The antigen is unknown. Study-level points and caveats: Within blood appeared most thyroid clonotypes that had expanded above 0.001.

This CDR3 comprises 12 residues. Trimming cost V 2 bases and J 6 bases, with 7 bases left between them. CDR1 and CDR2 (germline): MDHEN, SYDVKM. TCR beta CDR3 region amplification was performed from RNA transcripts. An initial round of RT-PCR targeting the TCR CDR3 relied on the HTBI primer set. One entry per CDR3 protein results from TCRdb running MiXCR on the multiplex PCR reads. The sample contains roughly 260,000 distinct CDR3 sequences, about 14% of which appear only once. This receptor was identified in a woman aged 40 to 55 with Graves' hyperthyroidism that later progressed to Graves' ophthalmopathy. This rearrangement joins TRBV28 to TRBJ1-1; D gene uncertain. The sequenced sample consisted of blood. CDR3 nucleotide sequence: TGTGCCAGCAGTTTAGGGAGCGCTGAAGCTTTCTTT. Its protein is CASSLGSAEAFF.